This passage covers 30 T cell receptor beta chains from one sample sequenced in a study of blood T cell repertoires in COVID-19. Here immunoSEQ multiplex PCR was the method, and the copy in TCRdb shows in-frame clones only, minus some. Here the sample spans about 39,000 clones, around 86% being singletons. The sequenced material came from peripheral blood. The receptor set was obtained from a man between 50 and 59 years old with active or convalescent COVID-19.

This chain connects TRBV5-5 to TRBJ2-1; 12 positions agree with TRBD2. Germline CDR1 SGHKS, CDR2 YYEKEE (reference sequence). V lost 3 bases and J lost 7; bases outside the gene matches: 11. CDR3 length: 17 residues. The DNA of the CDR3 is TGTGCCAGCAGCTCTCTTAAGACTAGCGGGAGCGTAAATGAGCAGTTCTTC. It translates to CASSSLKTSGSVNEQFF.

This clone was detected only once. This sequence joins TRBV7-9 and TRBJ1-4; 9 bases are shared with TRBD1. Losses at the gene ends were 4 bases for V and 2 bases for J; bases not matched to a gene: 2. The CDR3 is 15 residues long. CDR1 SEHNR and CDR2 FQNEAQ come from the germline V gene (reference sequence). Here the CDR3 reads CASSSDRGTNEKLFF. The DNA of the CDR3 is TGTGCCAGCAGCTCCGACAGGGGGACTAATGAAAAACTGTTTTTT.

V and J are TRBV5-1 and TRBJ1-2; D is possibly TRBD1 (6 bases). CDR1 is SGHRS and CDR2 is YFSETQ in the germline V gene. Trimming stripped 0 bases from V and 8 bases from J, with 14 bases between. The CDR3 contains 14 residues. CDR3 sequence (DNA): TGCGCCAGCAGCTTGGAACAGGGCCTGAAGGGCTACACCTTC. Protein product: CASSLEQGLKGYTF.

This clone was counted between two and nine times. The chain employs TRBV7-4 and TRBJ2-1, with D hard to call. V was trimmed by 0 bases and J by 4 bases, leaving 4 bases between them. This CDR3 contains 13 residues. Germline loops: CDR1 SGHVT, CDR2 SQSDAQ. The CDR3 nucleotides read TGTGCCAGCAGCTTAGCTGAGTACAATGAGCAGTTCTTC. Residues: CASSLAEYNEQFF.

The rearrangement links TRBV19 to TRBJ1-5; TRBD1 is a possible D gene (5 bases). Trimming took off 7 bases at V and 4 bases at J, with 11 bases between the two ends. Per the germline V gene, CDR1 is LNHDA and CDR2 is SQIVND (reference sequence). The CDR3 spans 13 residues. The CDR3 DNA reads TGTGCCAGTACCGGACACTTAAATCAGCCCCAGCATTTT. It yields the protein CASTGHLNQPQHF. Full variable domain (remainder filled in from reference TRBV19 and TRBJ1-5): DGGITQSPKYLFRKEGQNVTLSCEQNLNHDAMYWYRQDPGQGLRLIYYSQIVNDFQKGDIAEGYSVSREKKESFPLTVTSAQKNPTAFYLCASTGHLNQPQHFGDGTRLSIL.

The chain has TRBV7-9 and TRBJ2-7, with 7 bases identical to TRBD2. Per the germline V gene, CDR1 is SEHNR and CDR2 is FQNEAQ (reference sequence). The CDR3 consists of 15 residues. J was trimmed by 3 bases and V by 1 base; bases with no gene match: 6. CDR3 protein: CASSLGASGLYEQYF. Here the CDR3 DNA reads TGTGCCAGCAGCTTAGGGGCTAGCGGTCTCTACGAGCAGTACTTC.

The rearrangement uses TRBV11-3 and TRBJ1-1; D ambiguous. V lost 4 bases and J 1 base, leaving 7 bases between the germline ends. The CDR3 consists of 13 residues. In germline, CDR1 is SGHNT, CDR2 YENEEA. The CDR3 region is CASSWAANTEAFF. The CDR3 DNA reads TGTGCCAGCAGCTGGGCAGCGAACACTGAAGCTTTCTTT.

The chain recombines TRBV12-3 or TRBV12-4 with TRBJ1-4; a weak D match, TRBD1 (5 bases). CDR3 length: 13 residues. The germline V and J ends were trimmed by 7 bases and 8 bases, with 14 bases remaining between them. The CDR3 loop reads CASKSQGGEKLFF. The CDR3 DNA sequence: TGTGCCAGCAAGTCGCAGGGAGGGGAAAAACTGTTTTTT.

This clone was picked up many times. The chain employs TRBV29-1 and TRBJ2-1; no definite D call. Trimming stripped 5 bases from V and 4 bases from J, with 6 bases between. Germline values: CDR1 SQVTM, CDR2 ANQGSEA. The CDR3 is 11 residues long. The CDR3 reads CSVNKYNEQFF. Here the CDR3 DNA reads TGCAGCGTTAATAAATACAATGAGCAGTTCTTC.

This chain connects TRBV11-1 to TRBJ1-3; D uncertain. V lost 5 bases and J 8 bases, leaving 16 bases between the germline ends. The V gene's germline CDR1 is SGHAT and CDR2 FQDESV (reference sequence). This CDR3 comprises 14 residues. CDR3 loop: CASSIPGIGDTIYF. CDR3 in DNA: TGTGCCAGCAGCATACCGGGAATCGGAGACACCATATATTTT.

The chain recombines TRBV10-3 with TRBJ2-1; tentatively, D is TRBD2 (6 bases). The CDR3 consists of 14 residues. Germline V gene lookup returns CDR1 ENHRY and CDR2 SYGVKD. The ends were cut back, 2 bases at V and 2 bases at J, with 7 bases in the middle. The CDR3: CAISEGGAYNEQFF. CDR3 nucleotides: TGTGCCATCAGTGAGGGCGGGGCCTACAATGAGCAGTTCTTC.

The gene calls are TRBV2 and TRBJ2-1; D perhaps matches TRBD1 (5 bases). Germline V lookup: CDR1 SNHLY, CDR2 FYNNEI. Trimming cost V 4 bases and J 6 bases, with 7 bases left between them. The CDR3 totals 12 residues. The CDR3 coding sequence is TGTGCCAGCAGTGCCCAGGGCAATGAGCAGTTCTTC. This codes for CASSAQGNEQFF. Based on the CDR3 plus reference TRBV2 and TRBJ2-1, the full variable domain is EPEVTQTPSHQVTQMGQEVILRCVPISNHLYFYWYRQILGQKVEFLVSFYNNEISEKSEIFDDQFSVERPDGSNFTLKIRSTKLEDSAMYFCASSAQGNEQFFGPGTRLTVL.

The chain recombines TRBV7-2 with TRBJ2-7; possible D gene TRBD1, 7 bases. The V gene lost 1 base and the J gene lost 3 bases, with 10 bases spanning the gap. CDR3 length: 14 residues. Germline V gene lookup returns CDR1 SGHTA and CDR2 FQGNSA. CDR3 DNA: TGTGCCAGCAGCTTAGACAGGGGAGGCTACGAGCAGTACTTC. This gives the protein CASSLDRGGYEQYF. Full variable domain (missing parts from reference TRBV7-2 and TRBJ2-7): GAGVSQSPSNKVTEKGKDVELRCDPISGHTALYWYRQSLGQGLEFLIYFQGNSAPDKSGLPSDRFSAERTGGSVSTLTIQRTQQEDSAVYLCASSLDRGGYEQYFGPGTRLTVT.

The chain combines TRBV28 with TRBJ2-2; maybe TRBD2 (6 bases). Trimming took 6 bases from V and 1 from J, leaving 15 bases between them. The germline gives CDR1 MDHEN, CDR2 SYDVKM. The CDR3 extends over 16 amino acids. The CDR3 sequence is CASRMGLAENTGELFF. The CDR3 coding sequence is TGTGCCAGCAGGATGGGATTAGCGGAGAACACCGGGGAGCTGTTTTTT.

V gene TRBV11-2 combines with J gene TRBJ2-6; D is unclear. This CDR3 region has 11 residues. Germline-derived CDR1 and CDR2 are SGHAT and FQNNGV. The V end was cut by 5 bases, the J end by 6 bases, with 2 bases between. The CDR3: CASSLANVLTF. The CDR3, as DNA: TGTGCCAGCAGCCTGGCCAACGTCCTGACTTTC.

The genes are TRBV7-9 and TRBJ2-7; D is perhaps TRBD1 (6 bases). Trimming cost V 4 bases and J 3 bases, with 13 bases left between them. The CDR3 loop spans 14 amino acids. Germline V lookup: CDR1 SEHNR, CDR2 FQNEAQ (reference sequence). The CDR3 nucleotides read TGTGCCAGCAGCTATACAGGGAGTAGCTACGAGCAGTACTTC. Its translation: CASSYTGSSYEQYF.

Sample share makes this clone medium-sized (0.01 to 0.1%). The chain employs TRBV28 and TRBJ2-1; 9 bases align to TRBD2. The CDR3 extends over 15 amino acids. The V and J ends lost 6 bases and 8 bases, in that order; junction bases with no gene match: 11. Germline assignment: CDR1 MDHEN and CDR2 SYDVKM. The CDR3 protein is CASRPAGGRFYEQFF. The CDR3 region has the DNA TGTGCCAGCAGACCAGCGGGGGGCCGATTTTATGAGCAGTTCTTC.

CDR3 amino acids: CASSEASREPNYGYTF. The CDR3 DNA reads TGTGCCAGCAGTGAAGCCAGCCGGGAGCCTAACTATGGCTACACCTTC. The chain carries TRBV6-1 and TRBJ1-2; the D is unclear. Germline V gives CDR1 MNHNS, CDR2 SASEGT. V lost 0 bases to trimming and J lost 0 bases, with 11 bases between them. CDR3 length: 16 amino acids.

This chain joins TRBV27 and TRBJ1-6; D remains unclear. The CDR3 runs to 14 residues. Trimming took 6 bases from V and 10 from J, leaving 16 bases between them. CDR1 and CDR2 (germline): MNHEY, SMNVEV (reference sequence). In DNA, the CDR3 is TGTGCCAGCAGCCGCGGCAGATTTGCCTCACCCCTCCACTTT. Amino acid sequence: CASSRGRFASPLHF.

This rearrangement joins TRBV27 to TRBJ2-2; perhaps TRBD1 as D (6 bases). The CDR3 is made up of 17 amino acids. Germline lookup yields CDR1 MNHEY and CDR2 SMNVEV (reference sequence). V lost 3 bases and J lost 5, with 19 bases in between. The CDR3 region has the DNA TGTGCCAGCAGTTTTCTCCTAGGGTTTAGGGGGACCGGGGAGCTGTTTTTT. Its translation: CASSFLLGFRGTGELFF.

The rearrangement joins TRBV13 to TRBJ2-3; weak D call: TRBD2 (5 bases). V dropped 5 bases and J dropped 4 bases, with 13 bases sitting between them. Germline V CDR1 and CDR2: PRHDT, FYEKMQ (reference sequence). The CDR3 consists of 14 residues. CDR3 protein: CASSLLVGADTQYF. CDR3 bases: TGTGCCAGCAGCCTCTTGGTGGGAGCAGATACGCAGTATTTT.

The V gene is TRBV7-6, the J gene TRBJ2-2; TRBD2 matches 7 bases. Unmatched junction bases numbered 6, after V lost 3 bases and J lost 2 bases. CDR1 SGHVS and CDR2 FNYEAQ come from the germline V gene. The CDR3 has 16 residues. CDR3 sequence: CASSFSLADNTGELFF. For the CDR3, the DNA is TGTGCCAGCAGCTTTTCCCTAGCGGATAACACCGGGGAGCTGTTTTTT.

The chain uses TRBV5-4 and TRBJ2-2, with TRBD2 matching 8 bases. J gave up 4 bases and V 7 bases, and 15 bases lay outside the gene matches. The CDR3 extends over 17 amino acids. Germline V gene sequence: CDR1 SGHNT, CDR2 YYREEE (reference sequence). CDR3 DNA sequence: TGTGCCAGCTCCCGGGAGGGAGCGGGAGCGGGCACCGGGGAGCTGTTTTTT. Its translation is CASSREGAGAGTGELFF.

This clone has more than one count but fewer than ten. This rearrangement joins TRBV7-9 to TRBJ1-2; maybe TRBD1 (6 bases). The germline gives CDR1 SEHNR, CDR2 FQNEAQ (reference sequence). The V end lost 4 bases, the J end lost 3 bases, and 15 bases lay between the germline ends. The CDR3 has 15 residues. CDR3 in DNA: TGTGCCAGCAGCTACCTGGACAGACCCGACTATGGCTACACCTTC. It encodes CASSYLDRPDYGYTF.

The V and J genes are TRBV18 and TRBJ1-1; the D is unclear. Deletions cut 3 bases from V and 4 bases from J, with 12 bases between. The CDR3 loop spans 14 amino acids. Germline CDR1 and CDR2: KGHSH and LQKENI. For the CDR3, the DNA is TGTGCCAGCTCACCTGGTGTCTTCGGCACTGAAGCTTTCTTT. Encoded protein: CASSPGVFGTEAFF.

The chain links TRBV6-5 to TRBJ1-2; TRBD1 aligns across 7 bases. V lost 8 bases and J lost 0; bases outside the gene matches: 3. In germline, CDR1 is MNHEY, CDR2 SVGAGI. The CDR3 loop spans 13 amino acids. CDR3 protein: CASQTGTNYGYTF. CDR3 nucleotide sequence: TGTGCCAGCCAGACAGGGACTAACTATGGCTACACCTTC.

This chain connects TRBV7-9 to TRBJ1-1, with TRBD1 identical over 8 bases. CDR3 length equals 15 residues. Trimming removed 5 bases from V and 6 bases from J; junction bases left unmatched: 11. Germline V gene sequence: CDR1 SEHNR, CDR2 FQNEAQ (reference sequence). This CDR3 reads CASSAGQGLIAEAFF. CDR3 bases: TGTGCCAGCAGCGCAGGACAGGGATTGATCGCTGAAGCTTTCTTT.

The CDR3 region has the DNA TGTGCCAGTACAAGGGCCCCCAGGGGCAATCAGCCCCAGCATTTT. It encodes CASTRAPRGNQPQHF. V and J are TRBV19 and TRBJ1-5, with D possibly TRBD1 on 5 matching bases. Germline-derived CDR1 and CDR2 are LNHDA and SQIVND (reference sequence). V was shortened by 7 bases and J by 2 bases, with 15 bases between the two germline ends. CDR3 length: 15 residues.

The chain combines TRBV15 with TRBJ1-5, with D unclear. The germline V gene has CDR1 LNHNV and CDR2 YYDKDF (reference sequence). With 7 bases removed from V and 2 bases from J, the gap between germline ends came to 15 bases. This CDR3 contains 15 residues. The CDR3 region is CATKIGRTGNQPQHF. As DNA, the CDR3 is TGTGCCACCAAGATTGGACGGACTGGCAATCAGCCCCAGCATTTT.

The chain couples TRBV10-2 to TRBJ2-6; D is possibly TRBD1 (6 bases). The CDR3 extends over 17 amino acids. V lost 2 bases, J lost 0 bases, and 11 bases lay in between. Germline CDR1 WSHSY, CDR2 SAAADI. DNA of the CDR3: TGCGCCAGCAGTGAGGCCAGGGGCTCCTCTGGGGCCAACGTCCTGACTTTC. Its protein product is CASSEARGSSGANVLTF.